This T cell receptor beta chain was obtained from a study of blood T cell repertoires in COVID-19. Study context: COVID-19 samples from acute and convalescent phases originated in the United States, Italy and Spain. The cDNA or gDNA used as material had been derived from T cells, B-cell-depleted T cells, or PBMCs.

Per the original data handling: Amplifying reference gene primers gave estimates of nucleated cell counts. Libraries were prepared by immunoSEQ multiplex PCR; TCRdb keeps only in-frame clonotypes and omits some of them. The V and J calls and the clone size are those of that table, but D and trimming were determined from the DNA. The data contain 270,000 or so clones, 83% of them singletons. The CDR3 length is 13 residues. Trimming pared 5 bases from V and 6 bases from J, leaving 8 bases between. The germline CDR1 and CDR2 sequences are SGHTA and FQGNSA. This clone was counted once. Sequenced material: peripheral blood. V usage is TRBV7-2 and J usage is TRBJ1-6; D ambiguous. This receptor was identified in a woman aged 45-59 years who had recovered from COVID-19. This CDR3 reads CASSPQVNSPLHF. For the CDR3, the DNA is TGTGCCAGCAGCCCGCAGGTTAATTCACCCCTCCACTTT. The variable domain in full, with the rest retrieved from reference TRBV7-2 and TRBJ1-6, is GAGVSQSPSNKVTEKGKDVELRCDPISGHTALYWYRQSLGQGLEFLIYFQGNSAPDKSGLPSDRFSAERTGGSVSTLTIQRTQQEDSAVYLCASSPQVNSPLHFGNGTRLTVT.